This TCR beta chain comes out of a study of cytomegalovirus exposure and HLA in healthy donors. Study-wide points: Presence/absence analyses rested on an assumption that sequencing depth was roughly uniform across donors. A later analysis showed that HLA-associated TCR beta chains had undergone more clonal expansion than equally common others.

The PCR had 60 Vbeta and 13 Jbeta primers. The protocol was immunoSEQ multiplex PCR, while the TCRdb copy is restricted to in-frame clones and leaves out a portion. The data show just over 200,000 clones, 70% seen once. This clone appeared once. What it binds is not known. The TCR originated in a man in his forties or fifties in good health and CMV-seropositive. The sequenced sample consisted of PBMCs.

CDR3 DNA: TGTGCCAGCGCTAGTCCCCGGGAAAACACTGAAGCTTTCTTT. It yields the protein CASASPRENTEAFF. The J gene is TRBJ1-1, the V gene TRBV2; D call uncertain. The CDR3 runs to 14 residues. Trimming took 8 bases from V and 2 from J, leaving 15 bases between them. Looked up from germline, CDR1 is SNHLY and CDR2 is FYNNEI.